The clone carrying this TCR beta chain has ten or more counts. This entry is derived from a study of response to subunit inactivated influenza vaccine. TCRdb passed the RT-PCR reads through MiXCR, listing each CDR3 protein once. This sample carries approximately 730,000 distinct CDR3 sequences, 11% to 15% of them seen once, and the ten largest clones take 5.5% to 8%. The CDR3 runs 14 residues. The V segment lost 2 bases and the J segment 4 bases; nucleotides outside the gene matches: 3. The chain uses TRBV12-3 or TRBV12-4 and TRBJ1-2; 8 positions agree with TRBD1. Sequenced here: PBMCs from blood, sampled about 14 days before vaccination. The sequence was collected from a man aged 50-59 years who received an inactivated influenza vaccine. CDR3 bases: TGTGCCAGCAGTTTACAGGGGGCCAGCTATGGCTACACCTTC. Its protein is CASSLQGASYGYTF.